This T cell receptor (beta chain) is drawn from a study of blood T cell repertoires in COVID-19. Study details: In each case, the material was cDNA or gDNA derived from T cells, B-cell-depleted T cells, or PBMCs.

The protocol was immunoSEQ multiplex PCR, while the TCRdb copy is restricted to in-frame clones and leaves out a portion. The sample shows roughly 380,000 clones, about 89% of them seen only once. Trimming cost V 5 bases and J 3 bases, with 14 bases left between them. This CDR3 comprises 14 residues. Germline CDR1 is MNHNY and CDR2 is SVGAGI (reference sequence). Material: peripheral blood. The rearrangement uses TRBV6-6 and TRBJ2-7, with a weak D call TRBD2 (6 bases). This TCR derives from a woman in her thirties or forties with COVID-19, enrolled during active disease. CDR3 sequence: CASSGLSGRYEQYF. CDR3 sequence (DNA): TGTGCCAGCAGTGGCTTAAGCGGGCGCTACGAGCAGTACTTC.